This is a list of T cell receptor beta chains from one sample in a study of blood T cells in healthy people across ages. TCRdb called the 5' RACE reads again in MiXCR, with one record for every CDR3 protein. This sample has some 900,000 distinct CDR3 sequences, with around 46% found just once. The sequenced material came from blood. The receptors come from a man between 25 and 39 years old in good health. CDR3s include the opening cysteine and the closing phenylalanine or tryptophan. D genes are given only for firm matches. Not every row has a clone size; where given, it reads once, few, many or a size class.

size | D | J | V | DNA | CDR3
. | . | TRBJ2-6 | TRBV5-1 | TGCGCCAGCAGCACCGCCCATCACTCTGGGGCCAACGTCCTGACTTTC | CASSTAHHSGANVLTF
. | TRBD2 | TRBJ2-3 | TRBV30 | TGTGCCTGGGGGGGGACTACTAGCACAGATACGCAGTATTTT | CAWGGTTSTDTQYF
. | . | TRBJ2-7 | TRBV10-3 | TGTGCCATCAGTGAGTGGGATAGTACCGCCTACGAGCAGTACTTC | CAISEWDSTAYEQYF
. | . | TRBJ2-3 | TRBV7-3 | TGTGCCAGCAGCCAGATGCGGCTCCGTCTGGATACGCAGTATTTT | CASSQMRLRLDTQYF
. | TRBD2 | TRBJ2-5 | TRBV6-1 | TGTGCCAGCAGTGAAGCTCTCGTAGCGGGGGCCCGTCTGGCCCAGTACTTC | CASSEALVAGARLAQYF
. | . | TRBJ2-1 | TRBV4-2 | TGTGCCAGCAGCCAAGCTCGGGAACTAAACAATGAGCAGTTCTTC | CASSQARELNNEQFF
. | TRBD1 | TRBJ1-2 | TRBV9 | TGTGCCAGCAGCGCCGACAGGGTCTTAGGCCTGTATGGCTACACCTTC | CASSADRVLGLYGYTF
few | . | TRBJ2-1 | TRBV28 | TGTGCCAGCAGTAGACAGGTAATCACGTTCTACAATGAGCAGTTCTTC | CASSRQVITFYNEQFF
. | . | TRBJ2-2 | TRBV5-1 | TGCGCCAGCAGCTTCTTAGCGGCGTTGAACACCGGGGAGCTGTTTTTT | CASSFLAALNTGELFF
. | . | TRBJ2-1 | TRBV7-9 | TGTGCCAGCAGCACCGCTAGGGGCAATGAGCAGTTCTTC | CASSTARGNEQFF
. | . | TRBJ2-3 | TRBV7-2 | TGTGCCAGCAGCTTAATGCGCACAGATACGCAGTATTTT | CASSLMRTDTQYF
few | . | TRBJ2-3 | TRBV5-1 | TGCGCCAGCAGCGCCCCGGGACAAAGCACAGATACGCAGTATTTT | CASSAPGQSTDTQYF
. | . | TRBJ2-3 | TRBV7-6 | TGTGCCAGCAGCTTAGCGCCTGAAAGTACAGATACGCAGTATTTT | CASSLAPESTDTQYF
. | . | TRBJ2-2 | TRBV9 | TGTGCCAGCAGCTTCTGGGCAGCGAGCACCGGGGAGCTGTTTTTT | CASSFWAASTGELFF
. | . | TRBJ2-7 | TRBV4-3 | TGCGCCAGCAGCCAAGATGAGGGCGCATACAATGAGCAGTACTTC | CASSQDEGAYNEQYF
. | . | TRBJ2-1 | TRBV29-1 | TGCAGCGTTCTCAAGGAGGACACGGAGTACAATGAGCAGTTCTTC | CSVLKEDTEYNEQFF
. | . | TRBJ2-1 | TRBV12-3/TRBV12-4 | TGTGCCAGCAGTTTGCAACAGTTCTACAATGAGCAGTTCTTC | CASSLQQFYNEQFF
. | TRBD1 | TRBJ2-7 | TRBV5-1 | TGCGCCAGCAGGGCAGAGCTTCGGGGACAGGGGTACGAGCAGTACTTC | CASRAELRGQGYEQYF
. | . | TRBJ2-3 | TRBV15 | TGTGCCACCAGCAGAGATCGCCGGGGGGCAATATCTTTCCGAGAGCACAGATACGCGTATTTT | CATSRDRRGAISFREHRYAYF
once | . | TRBJ2-1 | TRBV4-3 | TGCGCCAGCAGCCAGGGCACAGGGTACAATGAGCAGTTCTTC | CASSQGTGYNEQFF
. | . | TRBJ2-3 | TRBV7-2 | TGTGCCAGCAGCTTAGTGGGCGTTCGAGAAGATACGCAGTATTTT | CASSLVGVREDTQYF
. | . | TRBJ2-1 | TRBV15 | TGTGCCACCAGCTTTTCGGGGGGCATCTCTCACGATGAGCAGTTCTTC | CATSFSGGISHDEQFF
few | . | TRBJ1-1 | TRBV3-1 | TGTGCCAGCAGTCATCGTCGCAGTGAAGCTTTCTTT | CASSHRRSEAFF
. | . | TRBJ2-7 | TRBV27 | TGTGCCATCCCCGAGTTTCACGAGCAGTACTTC | CAIPEFHEQYF
. | . | TRBJ2-2 | TRBV7-3 | TGTGCCAGCAGCTTAACCTCTAGCGGGGAGCTGTTTTTT | CASSLTSSGELFF
. | . | TRBJ1-1 | TRBV30 | TGTGCCTGGACGTCCCGTCGAGAGCTCACTGAAGCTTTCTTT | CAWTSRRELTEAFF
. | TRBD1 | TRBJ1-4 | TRBV27 | TGTGCCAGCAGCCCTATTCGGACAGGGGGCCGGCAGAATGAAAAACTGTTTTTT | CASSPIRTGGRQNEKLFF
. | TRBD2 | TRBJ2-1 | TRBV20-1 | TGCAGTGCTAGAGGCCCGGGACTAGCGGGGGGCAATGAGCAGTTCTTC | CSARGPGLAGGNEQFF
many | . | TRBJ2-7 | TRBV6-2/TRBV6-3 | TGTGCCATCCAGGGCTGGAACTCCTACGAGCAGTACTTC | CAIQGWNSYEQYF
few | TRBD1 | TRBJ2-7 | TRBV2 | TGTGCCAGCAGCCAGATCGGGACAGGGAGTCCCGAGCAGTACTTC | CASSQIGTGSPEQYF
. | TRBD1 | TRBJ2-7 | TRBV28 | TGTGCCAGCAGTCAAGGACAGGGCCCGTACTACGAGCAGTACTTC | CASSQGQGPYYEQYF
once | TRBD1 | TRBJ2-1 | TRBV7-9 | TGTGCCAGCAGCTTACGGGGACAGGGGGGGTACAATGAGCAGTTCTTC | CASSLRGQGGYNEQFF
once | . | TRBJ2-3 | TRBV2 | TGTGCCAGCAGTAAATTTCCGGGACACACTTACACAGATACGCAGTATTTT | CASSKFPGHTYTDTQYF
few | . | TRBJ2-3 | TRBV27 | TGTGCCAGCAGTTTGGGGACGTTGAGCACAGATACGCAGTATTTT | CASSLGTLSTDTQYF
few | . | TRBJ1-5 | TRBV12-3/TRBV12-4 | TGTGCCAGCAGGTCAGGGGTAATAAGGCAGCCCCAGCATTTT | CASRSGVIRQPQHF
many | TRBD2 | TRBJ2-5 | TRBV10-3 | TGTGCCATCAGTGGACTAGCTGAAGAGACCCAGTACTTC | CAISGLAEETQYF
many | . | TRBJ1-6 | TRBV7-2 | TGTGCCAGCAGCTTAGACCAGGGTGGATCACCCCTCCACTTT | CASSLDQGGSPLHF
. | . | TRBJ2-7 | TRBV14 | TGTGCCAGCAGCCAAGAGGGGCAGGGTCGTGACGAGCAGTACTTC | CASSQEGQGRDEQYF
. | . | TRBJ2-7 | TRBV7-2 | TGTGCCAGCAGCCCGACTGCAGGCGGCTACGAGCAGTACTTC | CASSPTAGGYEQYF
. | TRBD1 | TRBJ1-2 | TRBV12-3/TRBV12-4 | TGTGCCAGCAGTTTGTGGACAGGGGGCTGGTATGGCTACACCTTC | CASSLWTGGWYGYTF
. | . | TRBJ1-2 | TRBV7-2 | TGTGCCAGCAGCCCAAGCCGGATCTTAACTACTGGCTACACCTTC | CASSPSRILTTGYTF
few | TRBD1 | TRBJ1-5 | TRBV5-1 | TGCGCCAGCAGCGAGGGACAGGTTAATCAGCCCCAGCATTTT | CASSEGQVNQPQHF
. | TRBD2 | TRBJ2-1 | TRBV4-1 | TGCGCCAGCAGCGCGGGAGAGGCCCCCTCCTACAATGAGCAGTTCTTC | CASSAGEAPSYNEQFF
. | TRBD1 | TRBJ2-2 | TRBV6-2/TRBV6-3 | TGTGCCAGCGCCGGGACAGACCCAGGGGGTGTGTTTTTT | CASAGTDPGGVFF
. | TRBD2 | TRBJ2-5 | TRBV15 | TGTGCCACCAGCAGAGATGGGGTGGACGCAGGACTAGCGGGGGACCAAGAGACCCAGTACTTC | CATSRDGVDAGLAGDQETQYF
once | TRBD2 | TRBJ2-3 | TRBV20-1 | TGCAGTGCTAGGACCAGCGGGGTAACAGATACGCAGTATTTT | CSARTSGVTDTQYF
. | . | TRBJ2-6 | TRBV7-9 | TGTGCCAGCAGCTTCTCTGGGTACTCTGGGGCCAACGTCCTGACTTTC | CASSFSGYSGANVLTF
. | . | TRBJ1-2 | TRBV3-1 | TGTGCCAGCAGCCAAGTGGGTTACGGGGACTATGGCTACACCTTC | CASSQVGYGDYGYTF
. | TRBD1 | TRBJ2-7 | TRBV28 | TGTGCCAGCAGGGGGACAGGGGAAAACTACGAGCAGTACTTC | CASRGTGENYEQYF
. | . | TRBJ1-2 | TRBV18 | TGTGCCAGCTCACCTTCGACTTGGAAAGACGGCTACACCTTC | CASSPSTWKDGYTF
. | . | TRBJ2-5 | TRBV6-2/TRBV6-3 | TGTGCCAGCAGTTACATTCGGACAAGCGATGCCCAGTACTTC | CASSYIRTSDAQYF
few | TRBD1 | TRBJ2-4 | TRBV3-1 | TGTGCCAGCAGCCTCTCTGGGACAGGGACCAGAAACATTCAGTACTTC | CASSLSGTGTRNIQYF
. | TRBD1 | TRBJ1-1 | TRBV7-2 | TGTGCCAGCAACCGACCACAGGGGGCGCGGGAGGAGACTGAAGCTTTCTTT | CASNRPQGAREETEAFF
. | . | TRBJ2-5 | TRBV2 | TGTGCCAGCAAAATCGGGACGGTGGAAGAGACCCAGTACTTC | CASKIGTVEETQYF
. | TRBD1 | TRBJ2-1 | TRBV6-5 | TGTGCCAGCAGGACCGACAGGGCACTCTACAATGAGCAGTTCTTC | CASRTDRALYNEQFF
. | . | TRBJ1-6 | TRBV20-1 | TGCAGTGCTATACCAGGGAATTCACCCCTCCACTTT | CSAIPGNSPLHF
. | . | TRBJ1-2 | TRBV19 | TGTGCCAGTAGTCTTCAACAGGGTCCCTATGGCTACACCTTC | CASSLQQGPYGYTF